This T cell receptor (beta chain) was recorded in a study of CD8+ T cells in alopecia areata. General study results and limits: Tofacitinib significantly lowered scalp clonality and expanded CD8+ clones among the top 100. Researchers reported that TCR sharing among patients proved less clear than in mice, possibly HLA-linked. Normal scalp had lower clonality than lesional scalp, with alopecia totalis/universalis lesions showing this most strongly.

Once RNA had been extracted, it was reverse transcribed into cDNA to act as the sequencing template. Clones were read by immunoSEQ multiplex PCR, and TCRdb kept only the in-frame ones, dropping some. Among about 140,000 clones listed, roughly four fifths were seen once. A word on this clone: Its antigen is still unknown. Additional DNA sequences in this sample encode the identical CDR3.

Germline lookup yields CDR1 SEHNR and CDR2 FQNEAQ (reference sequence). Trimming cost V 5 bases and J 6 bases, with 8 bases left between them. This CDR3 spans 12 amino acids. Indicated treatment: oral pan-JAK inhibitor, 5-10 mg twice daily. Sampling of alopecia areata patients yielded lesional scalp punch biopsies as well as peripheral blood. The clonotype originates from a human donor with alopecia areata. V and J are TRBV7-9 and TRBJ2-1; D ambiguous. The specimen comprised CD8+ T cells sorted from blood, sampled at week 4, from a patient treated with tofacitinib. CDR3 bases: TGTGCCAGCAGCCTCGCCAGCAATGAGCAGTTCTTC. Translated: CASSLASNEQFF.